These 18 T cell receptor beta chains originate from one sample sequenced in a study of T-cell memory formation after mild COVID-19. TCRdb itself ran the 5' RACE reads through MiXCR, one entry per CDR3 protein. Of about 280,000 distinct CDR3 sequences in the sample, roughly 8.2% were seen once. Material for sequencing was PBMCs or a T cell subset sorted from them (not recorded which). These TCRs come from a man younger than 30 who had mild COVID-19 (a few samples of this study predate the infection). Cell type and time point are not known.

The table lists this clonotype with many counts. This sequence joins TRBV29-1 and TRBJ2-3; the D is unclear. Trimming removed 0 bases from V and 0 bases from J, with 4 bases in between. This CDR3 is 13 amino acids long. Germline values: CDR1 SQVTM, CDR2 ANQGSEA. The CDR3 coding sequence is TGCAGCGTTGAAGACTACAGCACAGATACGCAGTATTTT. Translating it yields CSVEDYSTDTQYF.

This clonotype was seen only a few times. The chain is built from TRBV5-1 and TRBJ2-1, with TRBD1 matching over 10 bases. The V segment lost 4 bases and the J segment 8 bases; nucleotides outside the gene matches: 6. Germline CDR1 SGHRS, CDR2 YFSETQ. The CDR3 spans 14 residues. This CDR3 is CASSRDRGRDEQFF. The CDR3 nucleotides are TGCGCCAGCAGCAGGGACAGGGGACGGGATGAGCAGTTCTTC.

This clonotype was picked up a small number of times. This chain uses TRBV20-1 with TRBJ2-3; no clear D. V shed 4 bases and J shed 3 bases, with 11 bases lying between them. Germline V CDR1 and CDR2: DFQATT, SNEGSKA (reference sequence). This CDR3 comprises 13 residues. The CDR3 DNA sequence: TGCAGTGCTAAAAGCGCTACAACAGATACGCAGTATTTT. Translation: CSAKSATTDTQYF.

CDR3 DNA: TGTGCCAGCAGTAATCGCGCCAGAACGAACACTGAAGCTTTCTTT. It codes for CASSNRARTNTEAFF. V usage is TRBV6-5 and J usage is TRBJ1-1; D ambiguous. Looked up from germline, CDR1 is MNHEY and CDR2 is SVGAGI. V dropped 5 bases and J dropped 1 base, with 14 bases sitting between them. The CDR3 has 15 residues.

This sequence joins TRBV7-2 and TRBJ2-1, with 11 bases fitting TRBD2. This CDR3 contains 18 residues. Germline trimming cut 2 bases from V and 2 bases from J; bases unmatched to any gene: 8. The V gene's germline CDR1 is SGHTA and CDR2 FQGNSA. The CDR3 DNA sequence: TGTGCCAGCAGCTTATTCTTGGCTAGCGGGGGGACCTACAATGAGCAGTTCTTC. Amino acid sequence: CASSLFLASGGTYNEQFF.

This clonotype has ten or more counts. The gene calls are TRBV10-3 and TRBJ2-7; no reliable D call. The CDR3 is made up of 12 amino acids. The V end lost 0 bases, the J end lost 4 bases, and 4 bases lay between the germline ends. Germline loops: CDR1 ENHRY, CDR2 SYGVKD. The CDR3 is CAISESSYEQYF. CDR3 DNA sequence: TGTGCCATCAGTGAGTCCTCATACGAGCAGTACTTC.

A few counts support this clonotype. The chain has TRBV5-1 and TRBJ2-3; 8 bases are a match to TRBD1. J lost 3 bases, V lost 2 bases, and 2 bases had no gene match. The CDR3 is 14 amino acids. The germline CDR1 and CDR2 sequences are SGHRS and YFSETQ. The chain's CDR3 is CASSFNRGTDTQYF. The DNA of the CDR3 is TGCGCCAGCAGCTTCAACAGGGGGACAGATACGCAGTATTTT.

This chain joins TRBV29-1 and TRBJ2-1; 13 bases are shared with TRBD2. The CDR3 contains 13 residues. Germline V gene sequence: CDR1 SQVTM, CDR2 ANQGSEA. V lost 7 bases to trimming and J lost 6 bases; unmatched junction nucleotides: 3. CDR3 in amino acids: CSAGTSGVNEQFF. DNA for the CDR3: TGCAGCGCCGGGACTAGCGGGGTCAATGAGCAGTTCTTC.

This clonotype was picked up a small number of times. The rearrangement links TRBV5-1 to TRBJ1-3; D gene ambiguous. The CDR3 is 13 residues long. V was trimmed by 3 bases and J by 2 bases, leaving 6 bases between them. Per the germline V gene, CDR1 is SGHRS and CDR2 is YFSETQ. CDR3 loop: CASSSLPGNTIYF. The CDR3 nucleotides read TGCGCCAGCAGCTCGCTCCCTGGAAACACCATATATTTT.

V gene TRBV5-1 combines with J gene TRBJ2-3; a weak D match, TRBD1 (5 bases). The CDR3 has 13 residues. Trimming removed 5 bases from V and 2 bases from J, with 9 bases in between. Germline values: CDR1 SGHRS, CDR2 YFSETQ. The CDR3 DNA reads TGCGCCAGCAGGGCAGGGCCCACAGATACGCAGTATTTT. Amino acids: CASRAGPTDTQYF.

There are a few counts of this clonotype. The chain combines TRBV4-2 with TRBJ2-2; TRBD1 is a possible D gene (5 bases). The CDR3 sequence is 15 residues long. Germline V CDR1 and CDR2: LGHNA, YNFKEQ. V shed 2 bases and J shed 2 bases, with 9 bases lying between them. CDR3 in DNA: TGTGCCAGCAGCCAACAGGGAAGAAACACCGGGGAGCTGTTTTTT. Encoded protein: CASSQQGRNTGELFF.

This chain links TRBV29-1 with TRBJ2-5; D ambiguous. CDR1 SQVTM and CDR2 ANQGSEA come from the germline V gene. The CDR3 is 12 amino acids. V gave up 3 bases and J gave up 2 bases, with 7 bases separating them. CDR3 sequence (DNA): TGCAGCGTTGACGGCAGTCAAGAGACCCAGTACTTC. Translating gives CSVDGSQETQYF.

This chain connects TRBV9 to TRBJ1-3; D not certain. The CDR3 loop spans 17 amino acids. Germline loops: CDR1 SGDLS, CDR2 YYNGEE. Trimming stripped 0 bases from V and 2 bases from J, with 15 bases between. DNA for the CDR3: TGTGCCAGCAGCGTAGTTCCCGGGTGGATGCCTGGAAACACCATATATTTT. As protein: CASSVVPGWMPGNTIYF.

Only a few counts were recorded for this clonotype. At one end the junction does not follow the germline gene, possibly because of a read error. The V and J genes are TRBV7-9 and TRBJ2-1; the D gene could be TRBD1 or TRBD2 (5 bases each). Germline CDR1 is SEHNR and CDR2 is FQNEAQ (reference sequence). The CDR3 sequence is 13 residues long. The CDR3: CASSLWDRPEPFF. The CDR3 nucleotides read TGTGCCAGCAGCTTATGGGACCGACCCGAGCCGTTCTTC.

The rearrangement uses TRBV12-3 or TRBV12-4 and TRBJ2-5, with D possibly matching TRBD1 (6 bases). There are 14 residues in the CDR3. V lost 5 bases, J lost 1 base, and 11 bases lay in between. CDR3 loop: CASSPQDSQETQYF. CDR3 nucleotides: TGTGCCAGCAGTCCCCAGGACAGCCAAGAGACCCAGTACTTC.

This clonotype has only a few counts. The chain combines TRBV11-1 with TRBJ2-2, with D perhaps TRBD1 or TRBD2 (5 bases each). This CDR3 has 15 amino acids. CDR1 and CDR2 (germline): SGHAT, FQDESV (reference sequence). Trimming pared 3 bases from V and 4 bases from J, leaving 12 bases between. CDR3 DNA sequence: TGTGCCAGCAGCTTGGGGACCGTGAGCACCGGGGAGCTGTTTTTT. Its protein product is CASSLGTVSTGELFF.

This sequence joins TRBV10-3 and TRBJ2-6; no firm D call. The V gene's germline CDR1 is ENHRY and CDR2 SYGVKD. The CDR3 totals 16 residues. V dropped 0 bases and J dropped 0 bases, with 6 bases sitting between them. The CDR3 is CAISESGDSGANVLTF. CDR3 bases: TGTGCCATCAGTGAGTCGGGCGACTCTGGGGCCAACGTCCTGACTTTC.

The gene calls are TRBV12-3 or TRBV12-4 and TRBJ1-4; tentative D call: TRBD1 (6 bases). This CDR3 contains 12 residues. V dropped 11 bases and J dropped 8 bases, with 15 bases sitting between them. CDR3: CAVGGYNEKLFF. CDR3 coding DNA: TGTGCCGTAGGGGGGTATAACGAAAAACTGTTTTTT.